Listed below are T cell receptor beta chains from one sample, sequenced in a study of T cell responses to AZD1222 COVID-19 vaccine. Some clones are missing from TCRdb's copy, which holds only in-frame ones; the method was immunoSEQ multiplex PCR. This table has about 77,000 clones, 92% appearing once. This sample comprised peripheral blood, obtained 28 days after the second AZD1222 dose. The receptors were sampled from an adult who received the AZD1222 COVID-19 vaccine. CDR3s include the opening cysteine and the closing phenylalanine or tryptophan. Fields, in order: CDR3 length, D gene, J gene, V gene, clone size, CDR3 protein, CDR3 DNA. D genes are given only for firm matches. Only some rows state a clone size, as once, few, many or a class for expanded clones.

15,.,TRBJ1-1,TRBV7-9,.,CASSLLAGANTEAFF,TGTGCCAGCAGCCTCCTGGCAGGGGCGAACACTGAAGCTTTCTTT
13,.,TRBJ2-7,TRBV3-1/TRBV3-2,.,CASSQVVGGEQYF,TGTGCCAGCAGCCAAGTTGTAGGCGGGGAGCAGTACTTC
16,TRBD2,TRBJ2-5,TRBV5-4,.,CASSLGASGHQETQYF,TGTGCCAGCAGCTTGGGGGCTAGCGGGCACCAAGAGACCCAGTACTTC
15,.,TRBJ2-1,TRBV5-1,once,CASSLAALEDNEQFF,TGCGCCAGCAGCTTAGCGGCCTTAGAGGACAATGAGCAGTTCTTC
13,.,TRBJ1-1,TRBV7-2,.,CASSFNTNTEAFF,TGTGCCAGCAGCTTTAACACGAACACTGAAGCTTTCTTT
15,TRBD1,TRBJ1-6,TRBV5-1,.,CASSTDRGANSPLHF,TGCGCCAGCAGCACAGACAGGGGCGCAAATTCACCCCTCCACTTT
11,.,TRBJ1-1,TRBV12-3/TRBV12-4,.,CASARPTEAFF,TGTGCCAGTGCGAGACCCACGGAAGCTTTCTTT
18,TRBD2,TRBJ2-1,TRBV3-1/TRBV3-2,once,CASSQRLRSSGSRNEQFF,TGTGCCAGCAGCCAACGCCTACGGTCTAGCGGGAGTCGGAATGAGCAGTTCTTC
15,.,TRBJ2-7,TRBV7-2,.,CASSLGGERDYEQYF,TGTGCCAGCAGCTTAGGGGGGGAAAGGGACTACGAGCAGTACTTC
15,TRBD1,TRBJ1-5,TRBV19,.,CASTDRGYGNQPQHF,TGTGCCAGTACAGACAGGGGATACGGCAATCAGCCCCAGCATTTT
14,TRBD1,TRBJ1-1,TRBV5-1,.,CASRRQGANTEAFF,TGCGCCAGCAGGAGGCAGGGGGCGAACACTGAAGCTTTCTTT
14,.,TRBJ2-6,TRBV27,.,CASSRIPGANVLTF,TGTGCCAGCAGTAGGATACCTGGGGCCAACGTCCTGACTTTC
18,TRBD2,TRBJ2-3,TRBV6-8,.,CASYWGVAGVSSTDTQYF,TGTGCCAGCTATTGGGGGGTAGCGGGAGTAAGCAGCACAGATACGCAGTATTTT
14,TRBD1,TRBJ1-5,TRBV10-2,.,CASSEAGGNQPQHF,TGCGCCAGCTCGGAAGCAGGGGGAAATCAGCCCCAGCATTTT
16,.,TRBJ2-2,TRBV21-1,.,CASSKAQGFWAGELFF,TGTGCCAGCAGCAAAGCGCAGGGCTTCTGGGCTGGGGAGCTGTTTTTT
15,.,TRBJ2-3,TRBV4-3,few,CASSQVPGNTDTQYF,TGCGCCAGCAGCCAAGTTCCGGGGAACACAGATACGCAGTATTTT
13,.,TRBJ1-5,TRBV6-5,.,CASRPAYNQPQHF,TGTGCCAGCAGACCCGCGTATAATCAGCCCCAGCATTTT
15,.,TRBJ2-1,TRBV7-2,.,CASSSELGLYNEQFF,TGTGCCAGCAGCTCCGAATTGGGTCTATACAATGAGCAGTTCTTC
13,.,TRBJ1-5,TRBV6-2/TRBV6-3,.,CASSQGSGLAQHF,TGTGCCAGCAGTCAGGGCTCGGGGCTGGCCCAGCATTTT
16,.,TRBJ2-2,TRBV6-5,.,CASSWPAGTNTGELFF,TGTGCCAGCAGTTGGCCGGCGGGTACAAACACCGGGGAGCTGTTTTTT
17,.,TRBJ2-6,TRBV11-3,.,CASSPGDFSSGANVLTF,TGTGCCAGCAGCCCAGGTGACTTTAGCTCTGGGGCCAACGTCCTGACTTTC
15,.,TRBJ2-5,TRBV4-2,.,CASSQDKDERETQYF,TGTGCCAGCAGCCAAGATAAGGACGAGAGGGAGACCCAGTACTTC
13,.,TRBJ2-2,TRBV5-1,.,CASSGRESGELFF,TGCGCCAGCAGCGGACGGGAATCCGGGGAGCTGTTTTTT
15,.,TRBJ2-3,TRBV6-5,.,CASSYSTARGDTQYF,TGTGCCAGCAGTTACTCGACCGCAAGGGGAGATACGCAGTATTTT
16,.,TRBJ1-1,TRBV29-1,once,CSVAREGWGSSTEAFF,TGCAGCGTAGCCCGGGAAGGGTGGGGGAGTAGCACTGAAGCTTTCTTT
14,.,TRBJ2-1,TRBV24-1,.,CATSGYTGPGEQFF,TGTGCCACCAGTGGGTATACAGGGCCAGGAGAGCAGTTCTTC
16,.,TRBJ1-3,TRBV5-1,.,CASSLGPTGSGNTIYF,TGCGCCAGCAGCTTGGGGCCGACCGGCTCTGGAAACACCATATATTTT
15,.,TRBJ1-5,TRBV19,.,CASRPPGGESQPQHF,TGTGCCAGTAGGCCCCCTGGGGGGGAAAGTCAGCCCCAGCATTTT
13,.,TRBJ1-1,TRBV2,.,CASRAGMNTEAFF,TGTGCCAGCAGGGCAGGTATGAACACTGAAGCTTTCTTT
14,.,TRBJ2-7,TRBV6-6,.,CASSYYGPPYEQYF,TGTGCCAGCAGTTACTACGGTCCCCCCTACGAGCAGTACTTC
17,TRBD2,TRBJ2-1,TRBV7-2,.,CASSVSSGGPSYNEQFF,TGTGCCAGCAGCGTTTCTAGCGGGGGCCCTTCCTACAATGAGCAGTTCTTC
15,TRBD2,TRBJ2-1,TRBV9,.,CASSVGLAEYNEQFF,TGTGCCAGCAGCGTAGGACTAGCGGAGTACAATGAGCAGTTCTTC
14,.,TRBJ1-2,TRBV19,.,CASSPTPRTGGYTF,TGTGCCAGTAGTCCGACACCCCGGACGGGCGGCTACACCTTC
11,.,TRBJ1-1,TRBV4-2,.,CASSRGEVAFF,TGTGCCAGCAGCCGGGGGGAGGTGGCTTTCTTT
15,TRBD2,TRBJ2-1,TRBV5-8,.,CASSGVAGGYNEQFF,TGTGCCAGCAGCGGAGTAGCGGGAGGCTACAATGAGCAGTTCTTC
15,.,TRBJ2-5,TRBV18,once,CASSSPTLGQETQYF,TGTGCCAGCTCATCCCCGACCTTGGGGCAAGAGACCCAGTACTTC
15,TRBD1,TRBJ1-3,TRBV19,.,CASSNQGGPGNTIYF,TGTGCCAGTAGTAACCAGGGGGGTCCTGGAAACACCATATATTTT
18,.,TRBJ1-4,TRBV11-3,.,CASSLERRQLPTNEKLFF,TGTGCCAGCAGCTTAGAGCGACGGCAACTACCAACTAATGAAAAACTGTTTTTT
15,.,TRBJ1-3,TRBV5-1,.,CASSLFWGSGNTIYF,TGCGCCAGCAGCTTGTTCTGGGGCTCTGGAAACACCATATATTTT
16,.,TRBJ1-2,TRBV11-1,.,CASSTDRDGGLYGYTF,TGTGCCAGCAGCACAGACCGGGACGGGGGACTCTATGGCTACACCTTC
12,.,TRBJ2-1,TRBV5-8,.,CASSLSSNEQFF,TGTGCCAGCAGCTTAAGCAGCAATGAGCAGTTCTTC
15,.,TRBJ2-1,TRBV7-9,.,CAGWAGALSYNEQFF,TGTGCCGGGTGGGCGGGGGCCCTCTCCTACAATGAGCAGTTCTTC
16,.,TRBJ2-1,TRBV1,.,CTSSFKRNSSYNEQFF,TGCACCAGCAGCTTCAAGCGGAATTCATCCTACAATGAGCAGTTCTTC
12,.,TRBJ2-5,TRBV20-1,once,CSASPGQETQYF,TGCAGTGCTAGTCCAGGGCAAGAGACCCAGTACTTC
17,TRBD1,TRBJ1-5,TRBV19,.,CASSMTGVKYSNQPQHF,TGTGCCAGTAGTATGACAGGGGTAAAGTATAGCAATCAGCCCCAGCATTTT
15,.,TRBJ1-5,TRBV5-8,.,CASSLYRLDNQPQHF,TGTGCCAGCAGCTTATACAGGTTAGACAATCAGCCCCAGCATTTT
15,.,TRBJ2-7,TRBV30,.,CAWTPRPGGPMEQYF,TGTGCCTGGACTCCGAGACCAGGCGGCCCGATGGAGCAGTACTTC
14,TRBD1,TRBJ1-2,TRBV29-1,.,CSVQPGQGNYGYTF,TGCAGCGTGCAACCCGGACAGGGAAACTATGGCTACACCTTC
10,.,TRBJ2-2,TRBV29-1,.,CSVEAGELFF,TGCAGCGTTGAAGCCGGGGAGCTGTTTTTT
15,.,TRBJ1-1,TRBV5-8,.,CASRSPFVVNTEAFF,TGTGCCAGCAGGAGTCCCTTCGTAGTGAACACTGAAGCTTTCTTT
14,TRBD2,TRBJ2-3,TRBV28,.,CASSFPSGRDTQYF,TGTGCCAGCAGTTTCCCTAGCGGGAGGGATACGCAGTATTTT
16,.,TRBJ1-5,TRBV18,.,CASSPTDSHHSEPQHF,TGTGCCAGCTCACCAACAGACAGTCATCATTCGGAGCCCCAGCATTTT
15,.,TRBJ2-3,TRBV21-1,.,CASSKGDGGTDTQYF,TGTGCCAGCAGCAAAGGGGACGGAGGCACAGATACGCAGTATTTT
14,.,TRBJ1-5,TRBV3-1/TRBV3-2,.,CASSSGRGNQPQHF,TGTGCCAGCAGCTCCGGACGGGGGAACCAGCCCCAGCATTTT
14,.,TRBJ1-2,TRBV2,.,CASREQTAAYGYTF,TGTGCCAGCAGGGAACAGACAGCGGCCTATGGCTACACCTTC
15,TRBD1,TRBJ1-6,TRBV30,.,CAWSRDRGNNSPLHF,TGTGCCTGGAGCCGGGACAGGGGGAATAATTCACCCCTCCACTTT
11,.,TRBJ2-2,TRBV29-1,.,CSVDGPGELFF,TGCAGCGTTGATGGGCCCGGGGAGCTGTTTTTT
16,.,TRBJ2-1,TRBV5-6,.,CASSFGTVERYNEQFF,TGTGCCAGCAGCTTCGGGACCGTTGAGAGATACAATGAGCAGTTCTTC
15,TRBD1,TRBJ1-1,TRBV6-6,.,CASSYSTGGGTEAFF,TGTGCCAGCAGTTACTCGACAGGGGGAGGGACTGAAGCTTTCTTT